Listed below are T cell receptor beta chains from one sample, sequenced in a study of blood T cell repertoires in COVID-19. Clones were read by immunoSEQ multiplex PCR, and TCRdb kept only the in-frame ones, dropping some. The sample has around 67,000 clones, approximately 90% seen once. Source material: peripheral blood. These receptors originate from a woman of 80 years or more with acute or convalescent COVID-19. The CDR3 runs from the conserved cysteine through the conserved F or W. A D gene is named only where the DNA matches it firmly. Clone sizes are given selectively: once, few, many, or a class where the clone is expanded.

V gene: TRBV5-4
J gene: TRBJ1-1
clone size: -
D gene: -
CDR3 DNA: TGTGCCAGCACCCCCGGCGGGGAAATGAACACTGAAGCTTTCTTT
CDR3 protein: CASTPGGEMNTEAFF

V gene: TRBV7-9
J gene: TRBJ2-3
clone size: -
D gene: -
CDR3 DNA: TGTGCCAGCAGCCTCCCCACTAGTTACGATACGCAGTATTTT
CDR3 protein: CASSLPTSYDTQYF

V gene: TRBV4-2
J gene: TRBJ2-7
clone size: few
D gene: TRBD1
CDR3 DNA: TGTGCCAGCAGCCAAGATTGGGACAGTAACTACGAGCAGTACTTC
CDR3 protein: CASSQDWDSNYEQYF

V gene: TRBV6-5
J gene: TRBJ1-1
clone size: -
D gene: -
CDR3 DNA: TGTGCCAGCAGACCATACGAAGGACAGAACACTGAAGCTTTCTTT
CDR3 protein: CASRPYEGQNTEAFF

V gene: TRBV28
J gene: TRBJ1-5
clone size: -
D gene: -
CDR3 DNA: TGTGCCAGCAGTTATGGAGGGGAAGGCAATCAGCCCCAGCATTTT
CDR3 protein: CASSYGGEGNQPQHF

V gene: TRBV28
J gene: TRBJ2-4
clone size: -
D gene: -
CDR3 DNA: TGTGCCAGCAGGGGACTTTCGACAGGGCTAGCCAAAAACATTCAGTACTTC
CDR3 protein: CASRGLSTGLAKNIQYF

V gene: TRBV11-2
J gene: TRBJ1-2
clone size: -
D gene: -
CDR3 DNA: TGTGCCAGCAGCCCTCGGACAGCTTCTAACTATGGCTACACCTTC
CDR3 protein: CASSPRTASNYGYTF

V gene: TRBV28
J gene: TRBJ2-1
clone size: -
D gene: TRBD2
CDR3 DNA: TGTGCCAGCAGCATGACTAGCGGGAGGAGCTCCTACAATGAGCAGTTCTTC
CDR3 protein: CASSMTSGRSSYNEQFF

V gene: TRBV10-3
J gene: TRBJ1-2
clone size: -
D gene: TRBD1
CDR3 DNA: TGTGCCATCAGCGGAACCGGGACAGGGGACTATGGCTACACCTTC
CDR3 protein: CAISGTGTGDYGYTF

V gene: TRBV19
J gene: TRBJ2-3
clone size: once
D gene: TRBD1
CDR3 DNA: TGTGCCAGTAGTATCCAGACAGGGAGCACAGATACGCAGTATTTT
CDR3 protein: CASSIQTGSTDTQYF

V gene: TRBV2
J gene: TRBJ2-3
clone size: -
D gene: TRBD2
CDR3 DNA: TGTGCCTCCTGGACTAGCGGGGCCACAGATACGCAGTATTTT
CDR3 protein: CASWTSGATDTQYF

V gene: TRBV6-5
J gene: TRBJ2-1
clone size: -
D gene: TRBD2
CDR3 DNA: TGTGCCAGCAGGGCCGGTGGGAGCGGGGTCAATGAGCAGTTCTTC
CDR3 protein: CASRAGGSGVNEQFF

V gene: TRBV5-1
J gene: TRBJ2-3
clone size: once
D gene: -
CDR3 DNA: TGCGCCAGCAGCCCGTCCGCGGCGCCCAGCACAGATACGCAGTATTTT
CDR3 protein: CASSPSAAPSTDTQYF

V gene: TRBV19
J gene: TRBJ1-6
clone size: -
D gene: -
CDR3 DNA: TGTGCCAGTAAAATCCGGGACACGAGCTCCTATAATTCACCCCTCCACTTT
CDR3 protein: CASKIRDTSSYNSPLHF

V gene: TRBV19
J gene: TRBJ2-6
clone size: -
D gene: -
CDR3 DNA: TGTGCCGTCCGGGGTACTGGGGCCAACGTCCTGACTTTC
CDR3 protein: CAVRGTGANVLTF

V gene: TRBV7-3
J gene: TRBJ2-6
clone size: -
D gene: -
CDR3 DNA: TGTGCCAGCAGTAGACAGGTAGCAGCTGGGGCCAACGTCCTGACTTTC
CDR3 protein: CASSRQVAAGANVLTF

V gene: TRBV13
J gene: TRBJ2-2
clone size: -
D gene: -
CDR3 DNA: TGTGCCAGCAGCATCGAGTGGGCCACCGGGGAGCTGTTTTTT
CDR3 protein: CASSIEWATGELFF

V gene: TRBV11-2
J gene: TRBJ2-3
clone size: -
D gene: -
CDR3 DNA: TGTGCCAGCAGCCTCCGACTGTTCGGCACAGATACGCAGTATTTT
CDR3 protein: CASSLRLFGTDTQYF

V gene: TRBV3-1/TRBV3-2
J gene: TRBJ1-6
clone size: -
D gene: -
CDR3 DNA: TGTGCCAGCAGACAGGAGGGGGGGAGACATTCACCCCTCCACTTT
CDR3 protein: CASRQEGGRHSPLHF

V gene: TRBV28
J gene: TRBJ1-5
clone size: -
D gene: -
CDR3 DNA: TGTGCCAGCAGTCCCGGGGGGCCCGTTGAGCCCCAGCATTTT
CDR3 protein: CASSPGGPVEPQHF

V gene: TRBV7-9
J gene: TRBJ2-1
clone size: -
D gene: -
CDR3 DNA: TGTGCCAGCAGCTTATTAGCTGGTGAGCAGTTCTTC
CDR3 protein: CASSLLAGEQFF

V gene: TRBV18
J gene: TRBJ1-1
clone size: -
D gene: TRBD1
CDR3 DNA: TGTGCCAGCTCACCAACGCAGGGGGCCACCTCCGGTTCCGCTTTCTTT
CDR3 protein: CASSPTQGATSGSAFF

V gene: TRBV20-1
J gene: TRBJ1-2
clone size: -
D gene: -
CDR3 DNA: TGCAGTGCTAGTCTACCGCGAGCTACGATCTATGGCTACACCTTC
CDR3 protein: CSASLPRATIYGYTF

V gene: TRBV12-3/TRBV12-4
J gene: TRBJ2-1
clone size: -
D gene: -
CDR3 DNA: TGTGCCAGCAGTTTAGTGGGAGTGGAGCAGTTCTTC
CDR3 protein: CASSLVGVEQFF

V gene: TRBV4-1
J gene: TRBJ2-1
clone size: -
D gene: -
CDR3 DNA: TGCGCCAGCAGCCCTACTAGTGGCGATGAGCAGTTCTTC
CDR3 protein: CASSPTSGDEQFF

V gene: TRBV7-9
J gene: TRBJ1-2
clone size: -
D gene: -
CDR3 DNA: TGTGCCAGCAGCTTAGGTGCAAGCGGACACTATGGCTACACCTTC
CDR3 protein: CASSLGASGHYGYTF

V gene: TRBV2
J gene: TRBJ2-2
clone size: -
D gene: TRBD2
CDR3 DNA: TGTGCCAGCAGTGCCCTAGCGGGGGGTAAGCCCGGGGAGCTGTTTTTT
CDR3 protein: CASSALAGGKPGELFF

V gene: TRBV28
J gene: TRBJ2-7
clone size: -
D gene: -
CDR3 DNA: TGTGCCAGCAGTTCCCGGGGCGAGCAGTACTTC
CDR3 protein: CASSSRGEQYF

V gene: TRBV18
J gene: TRBJ1-5
clone size: -
D gene: TRBD1
CDR3 DNA: TGTGCCAGCTCACCCCAGGGGACAGCCAATCAGCCCCAGCATTTT
CDR3 protein: CASSPQGTANQPQHF

V gene: TRBV18
J gene: TRBJ1-5
clone size: once
D gene: TRBD1
CDR3 DNA: TGTGCCAGCTCACCAGAGGGACAGGGCTATCAGCCCCAGCATTTT
CDR3 protein: CASSPEGQGYQPQHF

V gene: TRBV6-1
J gene: TRBJ2-7
clone size: few
D gene: -
CDR3 DNA: TGTGCCAGCAGTGAAACAGGGATAAACGCCGAGCAGTACTTC
CDR3 protein: CASSETGINAEQYF

V gene: TRBV5-4
J gene: TRBJ2-3
clone size: once
D gene: -
CDR3 DNA: TGTGCCAGCAGCTTGGGAGGTAGCACAGATACGCAGTATTTT
CDR3 protein: CASSLGGSTDTQYF

V gene: TRBV6-5
J gene: TRBJ2-2
clone size: -
D gene: -
CDR3 DNA: TGTGCCAGCAGTAAACACAGGGTTGTCGGGGAGCTGTTTTTT
CDR3 protein: CASSKHRVVGELFF

V gene: TRBV9
J gene: TRBJ2-3
clone size: -
D gene: -
CDR3 DNA: TGTGCCAGCAGCGTAGGAGGGAAAACAGATACGCAGTATTTT
CDR3 protein: CASSVGGKTDTQYF

V gene: TRBV6-5
J gene: TRBJ2-7
clone size: -
D gene: -
CDR3 DNA: TGTGCCAGCGTCAGGACCTACGAGCAGTACTTC
CDR3 protein: CASVRTYEQYF

V gene: TRBV19
J gene: TRBJ1-5
clone size: -
D gene: TRBD1
CDR3 DNA: TGTGCCAGTAGACACAGGGGTAATCAGCCCCAGCATTTT
CDR3 protein: CASRHRGNQPQHF

V gene: TRBV18
J gene: TRBJ2-3
clone size: once
D gene: -
CDR3 DNA: TGTGCCAGCAGGGGTGCCCACCACACGCAGTATTTT
CDR3 protein: CASRGAHHTQYF

V gene: TRBV6-5
J gene: TRBJ2-1
clone size: -
D gene: TRBD2
CDR3 DNA: TGTGCCAGCAGACCGGCGGGGGGGGTTTACAATGAGCAGTTCTTC
CDR3 protein: CASRPAGGVYNEQFF

V gene: TRBV9
J gene: TRBJ2-7
clone size: -
D gene: -
CDR3 DNA: TGTGCCAGCAGCGTTACGGGAACCCCAAGCGAGCAGTACTTC
CDR3 protein: CASSVTGTPSEQYF

V gene: TRBV28
J gene: TRBJ2-3
clone size: once
D gene: TRBD2
CDR3 DNA: TGTGCCAGCAGTTTAGGGACTACCCCAGATACGCAGTATTTT
CDR3 protein: CASSLGTTPDTQYF

V gene: TRBV28
J gene: TRBJ2-7
clone size: -
D gene: -
CDR3 DNA: TGTGCCACAGGGGGGCGAGGACTAGCCCTCTCCTACGAGCAGTACTTC
CDR3 protein: CATGGRGLALSYEQYF

V gene: TRBV7-2
J gene: TRBJ1-2
clone size: -
D gene: TRBD1
CDR3 DNA: TGTGCCAGCAGCTATGATACAGGGGGTGTGGGCTACACCTTC
CDR3 protein: CASSYDTGGVGYTF

V gene: TRBV28
J gene: TRBJ2-5
clone size: -
D gene: TRBD1
CDR3 DNA: TGTGCCAGCAGTCTGGGGACAGGGGTTACAGAAGAGACCCAGTACTTC
CDR3 protein: CASSLGTGVTEETQYF

V gene: TRBV5-1
J gene: TRBJ1-1
clone size: once
D gene: TRBD1
CDR3 DNA: TGCGCCAGCAGGACAGGGTTCGGCACTGAAGCTTTCTTT
CDR3 protein: CASRTGFGTEAFF

V gene: TRBV6-6
J gene: TRBJ2-1
clone size: -
D gene: -
CDR3 DNA: TGTGCCAGCAGACCCCCCACGGGAGACCCCGAGCAGTTCTTC
CDR3 protein: CASRPPTGDPEQFF

V gene: TRBV28
J gene: TRBJ2-4
clone size: -
D gene: -
CDR3 DNA: TGTGCCAGCAGCCCCAGTACCTTAGCCAAAAACATTCAGTACTTC
CDR3 protein: CASSPSTLAKNIQYF

V gene: TRBV7-2
J gene: TRBJ2-4
clone size: -
D gene: -
CDR3 DNA: TGTGCCAGCAGCTTAGGAGGGGCCAAAAACATTCAGTACTTC
CDR3 protein: CASSLGGAKNIQYF

V gene: TRBV7-3
J gene: TRBJ2-2
clone size: -
D gene: -
CDR3 DNA: TGTGCCAGCAGCTTGGAGGTTGGGGAGCTGTTTTTT
CDR3 protein: CASSLEVGELFF

V gene: TRBV9
J gene: TRBJ2-3
clone size: -
D gene: -
CDR3 DNA: TGTGCCAGCAGCGCAGGCACAGATACGCAGTATTTT
CDR3 protein: CASSAGTDTQYF

V gene: TRBV19
J gene: TRBJ1-6
clone size: -
D gene: TRBD1
CDR3 DNA: TGTGCCAGTAGTATTAGAAGGACAGGGCAGAATTCACCCCTCCACTTT
CDR3 protein: CASSIRRTGQNSPLHF

V gene: TRBV28
J gene: TRBJ1-1
clone size: -
D gene: -
CDR3 DNA: TGTGCCAGCAGACCTCAGGGGTCTGAAGCTTTCTTT
CDR3 protein: CASRPQGSEAFF